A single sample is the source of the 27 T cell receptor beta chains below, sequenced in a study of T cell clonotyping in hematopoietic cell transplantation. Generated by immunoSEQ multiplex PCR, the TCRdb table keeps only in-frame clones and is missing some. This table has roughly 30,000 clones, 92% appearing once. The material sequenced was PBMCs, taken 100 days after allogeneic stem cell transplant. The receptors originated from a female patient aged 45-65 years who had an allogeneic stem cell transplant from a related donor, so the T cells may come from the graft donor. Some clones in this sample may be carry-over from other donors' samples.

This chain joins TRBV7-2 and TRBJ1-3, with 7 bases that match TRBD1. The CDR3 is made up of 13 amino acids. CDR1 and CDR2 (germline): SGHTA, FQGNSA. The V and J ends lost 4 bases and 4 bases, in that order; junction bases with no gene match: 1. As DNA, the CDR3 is TGTGCCAGCAGCTCGGACAGGGGAAACACCATATATTTT. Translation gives CASSSDRGNTIYF.

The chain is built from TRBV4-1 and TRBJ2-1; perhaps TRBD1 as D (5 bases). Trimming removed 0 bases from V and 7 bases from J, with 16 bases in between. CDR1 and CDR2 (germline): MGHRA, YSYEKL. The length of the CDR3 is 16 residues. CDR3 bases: TGCGCCAGCAGCCAAGAATCTGTCACAGGTAGAAATGAGCAGTTCTTC. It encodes CASSQESVTGRNEQFF.

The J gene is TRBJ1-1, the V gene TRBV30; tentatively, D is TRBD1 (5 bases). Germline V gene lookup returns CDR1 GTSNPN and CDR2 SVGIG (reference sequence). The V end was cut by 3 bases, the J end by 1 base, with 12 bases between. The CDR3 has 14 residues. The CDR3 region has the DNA TGTGCCTGGAGCCGGGGCCTCGAGAACACTGAAGCTTTCTTT. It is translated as CAWSRGLENTEAFF.

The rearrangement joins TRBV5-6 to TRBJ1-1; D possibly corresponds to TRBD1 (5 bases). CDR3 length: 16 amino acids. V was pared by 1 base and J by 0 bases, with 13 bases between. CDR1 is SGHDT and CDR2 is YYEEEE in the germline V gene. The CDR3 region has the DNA TGTGCCAGCAGCTTGTATCGGGGGATTTTGAACACTGAAGCTTTCTTT. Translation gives CASSLYRGILNTEAFF.

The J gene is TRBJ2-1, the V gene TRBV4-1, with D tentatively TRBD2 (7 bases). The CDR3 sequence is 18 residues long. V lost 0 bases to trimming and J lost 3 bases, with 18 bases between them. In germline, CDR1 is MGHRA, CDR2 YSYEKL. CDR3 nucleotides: TGCGCCAGCAGCCAAGATCTTGTCGGGGGGCCAATCTACAATGAGCAGTTCTTC. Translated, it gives CASSQDLVGGPIYNEQFF.

The CDR3 here is CASSGDISYEQYF. The CDR3 nucleotides are TGTGCCAGCAGTGGGGACATAAGCTACGAGCAGTACTTC. The rearrangement joins TRBV2 to TRBJ2-7, with D maybe TRBD1 (6 bases). Germline V lookup: CDR1 SNHLY, CDR2 FYNNEI. The CDR3 is made up of 13 amino acids. V was cut by 4 bases and J by 3 bases, with 10 bases left in between.

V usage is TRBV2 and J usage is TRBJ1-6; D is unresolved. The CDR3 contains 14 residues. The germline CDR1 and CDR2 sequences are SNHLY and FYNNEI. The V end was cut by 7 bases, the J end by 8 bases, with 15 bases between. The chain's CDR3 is CASTFGVRDSPLHF. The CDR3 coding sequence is TGTGCCAGCACCTTCGGTGTAAGGGATTCACCCCTCCACTTT.

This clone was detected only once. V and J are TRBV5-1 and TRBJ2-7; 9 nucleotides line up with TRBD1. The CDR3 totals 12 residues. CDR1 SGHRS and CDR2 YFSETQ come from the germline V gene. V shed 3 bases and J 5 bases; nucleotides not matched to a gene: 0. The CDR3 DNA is TGCGCCAGCAGCTGGGACAGGGACGAGCAGTACTTC. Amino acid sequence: CASSWDRDEQYF. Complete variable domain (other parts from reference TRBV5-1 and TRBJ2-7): KAGVTQTPRYLIKTRGQQVTLSCSPISGHRSVSWYQQTPGQGLQFLFEYFSETQRNKGNFPGRFSGRQFSNSRSEMNVSTLELGDSALYLCASSWDRDEQYFGPGTRLTVT.

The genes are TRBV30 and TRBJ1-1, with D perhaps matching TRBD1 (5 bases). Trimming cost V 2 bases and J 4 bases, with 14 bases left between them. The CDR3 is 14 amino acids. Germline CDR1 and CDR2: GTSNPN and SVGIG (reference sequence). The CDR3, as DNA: TGTGCCTGGAGTATTTCCGGGACGTTCACTGAAGCTTTCTTT. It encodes CAWSISGTFTEAFF.

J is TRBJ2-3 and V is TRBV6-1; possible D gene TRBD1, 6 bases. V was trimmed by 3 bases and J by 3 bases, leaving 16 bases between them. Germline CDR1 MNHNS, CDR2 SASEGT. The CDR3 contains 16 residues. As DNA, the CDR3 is TGTGCCAGCAGTGACGGGTTGGGCAGGGGAACAGATACGCAGTATTTT. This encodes CASSDGLGRGTDTQYF.

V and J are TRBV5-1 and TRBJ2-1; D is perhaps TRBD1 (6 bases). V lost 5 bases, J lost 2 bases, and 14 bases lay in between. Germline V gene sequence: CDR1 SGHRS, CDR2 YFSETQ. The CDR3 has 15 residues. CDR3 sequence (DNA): TGCGCCAGCAGATGGACAGATTCCGCCTACAATGAGCAGTTCTTC. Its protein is CASRWTDSAYNEQFF.

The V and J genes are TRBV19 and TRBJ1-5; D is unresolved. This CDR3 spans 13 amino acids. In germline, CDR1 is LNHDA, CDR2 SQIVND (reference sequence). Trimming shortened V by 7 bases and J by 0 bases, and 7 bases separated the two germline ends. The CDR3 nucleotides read TGTGCCAGTACGGGAAATAGCAATCAGCCCCAGCATTTT. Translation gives CASTGNSNQPQHF.

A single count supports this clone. The CDR3 DNA reads as TGTGCCAGCAGCGCGACGCGGGGAAACAATGAGCAGTTCTTC. Translation: CASSATRGNNEQFF. V usage is TRBV7-9 and J usage is TRBJ2-1; D possibly corresponds to TRBD2 (6 bases). From germline, CDR1 is SEHNR and CDR2 FQNEAQ (reference sequence). CDR3 length: 14 amino acids. The V end was cut by 5 bases, the J end by 5 bases, with 13 bases between. The whole variable domain, remainder taken from reference TRBV7-9 and TRBJ2-1, is DTGVSQNPRHKITKRGQNVTFRCDPISEHNRLYWYRQTLGQGPEFLTYFQNEAQLEKSRLLSDRFSAERPKGSFSTLEIQRTEQGDSAMYLCASSATRGNNEQFFGPGTRLTVL.

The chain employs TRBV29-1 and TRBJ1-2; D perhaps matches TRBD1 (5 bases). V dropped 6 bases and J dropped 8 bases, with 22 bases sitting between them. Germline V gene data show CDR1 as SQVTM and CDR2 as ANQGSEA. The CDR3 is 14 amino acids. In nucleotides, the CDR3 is TGCAGCGTAACTTCCTCGCAGGGCCCCGACGGCTACACCTTC. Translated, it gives CSVTSSQGPDGYTF.

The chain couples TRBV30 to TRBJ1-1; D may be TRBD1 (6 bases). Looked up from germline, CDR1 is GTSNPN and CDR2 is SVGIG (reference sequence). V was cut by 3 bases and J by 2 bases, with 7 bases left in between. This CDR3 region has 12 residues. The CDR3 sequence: CAWRDSNTEAFF. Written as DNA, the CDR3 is TGTGCCTGGAGGGACAGTAACACTGAAGCTTTCTTT.

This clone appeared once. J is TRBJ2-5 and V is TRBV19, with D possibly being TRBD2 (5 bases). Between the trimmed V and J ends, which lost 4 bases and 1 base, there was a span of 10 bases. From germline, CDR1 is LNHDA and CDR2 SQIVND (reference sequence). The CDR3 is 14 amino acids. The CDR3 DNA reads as TGTGCCAGTAGTACAAGACTAACCCAAGAGACCCAGTACTTC. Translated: CASSTRLTQETQYF.

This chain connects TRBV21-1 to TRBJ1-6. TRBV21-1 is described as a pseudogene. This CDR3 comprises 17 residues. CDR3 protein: CASSKIGGGRDNSPLHF. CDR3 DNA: TGTGCCAGCAGCAAAATCGGGGGCGGAAGGGATAATTCACCCCTCCACTTT.

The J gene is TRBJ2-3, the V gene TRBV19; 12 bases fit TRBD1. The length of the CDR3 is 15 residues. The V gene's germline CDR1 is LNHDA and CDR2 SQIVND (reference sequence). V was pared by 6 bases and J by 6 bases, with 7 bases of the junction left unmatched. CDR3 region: CASSPGTGGGDTQYF. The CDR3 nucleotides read TGTGCCAGTAGCCCGGGGACAGGGGGCGGCGATACGCAGTATTTT.

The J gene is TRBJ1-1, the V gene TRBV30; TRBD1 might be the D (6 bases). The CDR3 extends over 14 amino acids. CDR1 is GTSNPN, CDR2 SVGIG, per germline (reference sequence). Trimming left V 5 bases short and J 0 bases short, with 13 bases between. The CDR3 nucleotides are TGTGCCTGGGGGGACACTTTCTTGAACACTGAAGCTTTCTTT. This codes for CAWGDTFLNTEAFF.

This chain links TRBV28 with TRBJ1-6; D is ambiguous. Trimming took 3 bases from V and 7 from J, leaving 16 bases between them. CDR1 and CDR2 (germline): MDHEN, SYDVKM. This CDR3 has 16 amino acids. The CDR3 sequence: CASSLSFQITNSPLHF. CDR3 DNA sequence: TGTGCCAGCAGTTTGTCCTTCCAGATAACCAATTCACCCCTCCACTTT.

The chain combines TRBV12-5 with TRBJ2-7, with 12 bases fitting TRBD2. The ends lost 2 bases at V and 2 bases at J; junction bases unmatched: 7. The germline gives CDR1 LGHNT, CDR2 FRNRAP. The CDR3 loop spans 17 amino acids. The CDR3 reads CASGLPWTSGEPYEQYF. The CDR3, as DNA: TGTGCTAGTGGTTTGCCTTGGACTAGCGGGGAACCCTACGAGCAGTACTTC.

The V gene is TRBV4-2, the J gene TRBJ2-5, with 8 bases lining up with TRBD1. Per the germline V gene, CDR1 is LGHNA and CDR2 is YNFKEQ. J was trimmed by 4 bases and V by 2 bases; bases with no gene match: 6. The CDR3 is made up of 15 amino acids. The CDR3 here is CASSQRSGGAETQYF. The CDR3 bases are TGTGCCAGCAGCCAAAGATCAGGGGGCGCAGAGACCCAGTACTTC.

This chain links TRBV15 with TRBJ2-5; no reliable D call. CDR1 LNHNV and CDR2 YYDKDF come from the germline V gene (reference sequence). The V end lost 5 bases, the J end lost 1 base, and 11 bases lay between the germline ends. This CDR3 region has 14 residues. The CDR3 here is CATSPSFRQETQYF. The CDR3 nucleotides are TGTGCCACCAGCCCCAGTTTCCGCCAAGAGACCCAGTACTTC. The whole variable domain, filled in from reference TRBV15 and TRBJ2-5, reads DAMVIQNPRYQVTQFGKPVTLSCSQTLNHNVMYWYQQKSSQAPKLLFHYYDKDFNNEADTPDNFQSRRPNTSFCFLDIRSPGLGDTAMYLCATSPSFRQETQYFGPGTRLLVL.

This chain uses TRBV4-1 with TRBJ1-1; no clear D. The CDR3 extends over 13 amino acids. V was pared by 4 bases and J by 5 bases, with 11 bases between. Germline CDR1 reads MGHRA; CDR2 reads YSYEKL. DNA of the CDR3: TGCGCCAGCAGCCCCCCTGGACTGACTGAAGCTTTCTTT. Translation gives CASSPPGLTEAFF.

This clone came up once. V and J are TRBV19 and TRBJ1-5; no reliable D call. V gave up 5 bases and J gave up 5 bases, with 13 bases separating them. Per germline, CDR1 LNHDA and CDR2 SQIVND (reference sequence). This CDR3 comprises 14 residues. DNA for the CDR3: TGTGCCAGTAGTCTATCCGAGGGAGATCAGCCCCAGCATTTT. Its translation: CASSLSEGDQPQHF.

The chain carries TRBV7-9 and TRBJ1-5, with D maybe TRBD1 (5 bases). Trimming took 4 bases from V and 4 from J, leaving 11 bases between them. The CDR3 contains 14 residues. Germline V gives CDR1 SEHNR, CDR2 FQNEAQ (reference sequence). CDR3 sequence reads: CASSSTRGNQPQHF. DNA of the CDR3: TGTGCCAGCAGCTCGACACGGGGGAATCAGCCCCAGCATTTT.

The CDR3 region is CSVGPIGYGYTF. The CDR3 DNA reads as TGCAGCGTTGGCCCCATTGGCTATGGCTACACCTTC. The J gene is TRBJ1-2, the V gene TRBV29-1, with D uncertain. Looked up from germline, CDR1 is SQVTM and CDR2 is ANQGSEA. The CDR3 covers 12 residues. Trimming removed 4 bases at V and 4 bases at J, with 10 bases between.